One and the same sample provided the 26 T cell receptor beta chains below, sequenced in a study of T cell changes during pregnancy in multiple sclerosis (dated by TCRdb to the late 2010s). The protocol used for the library was the immunoSEQ multiplex PCR assay. TCRdb holds this immuneACCESS table with in-frame rearrangements only. Some clones are missing; in checked studies, unresolved V genes explain under half, and the rest has no known cause. This sample lists more than 55,000 clones; approximately 91% were detected once. The top ten hold 1.3% of the sample. The sequences come from peripheral blood, collected in the second trimester of pregnancy. All receptors derive from a female donor with multiple sclerosis, enrolled in a pregnancy study.

This rearrangement joins TRBV10-1 to TRBJ2-5; 7 bases match TRBD2. The ends lost 6 bases at V and 7 bases at J; junction bases unmatched: 14. Germline V CDR1 and CDR2: WNHNN, SYGVQD (reference sequence). This CDR3 comprises 15 residues. CDR3 protein: CASSLGRGTLGTQYF. CDR3 DNA sequence: TGCGCCAGCAGCCTCGGGCGGGGGACCCTCGGGACCCAGTACTTC.

The chain combines TRBV7-6 with TRBJ1-1, with D possibly being TRBD1 (5 bases). Trimming left V 2 bases short and J 0 bases short, with 13 bases between. The CDR3 is 16 amino acids. The germline V gene has CDR1 SGHVS and CDR2 FNYEAQ. CDR3 sequence reads: CASSLYGRVMNTEAFF. CDR3 nucleotide sequence: TGTGCCAGCAGCTTATACGGCAGGGTCATGAACACTGAAGCTTTCTTT.

The chain uses TRBV15 and TRBJ1-3, with D perhaps TRBD1 (5 bases). The CDR3 contains 18 residues. Per the germline V gene, CDR1 is LNHNV and CDR2 is YYDKDF (reference sequence). Deletions cut 5 bases from V and 3 bases from J, with 23 bases between. In DNA form, the CDR3 reads TGTGCCACCAGCTCTTCTTTGTTCGGGGGGGGTTATGGAAACACCATATATTTT. This translates into CATSSSLFGGGYGNTIYF.

This chain joins TRBV7-2 and TRBJ1-5; the D is unclear. This CDR3 contains 13 residues. Trimming left V 2 bases short and J 4 bases short, with 6 bases between. Per germline, CDR1 SGHTA and CDR2 FQGNSA. CDR3 bases: TGTGCCAGCAGCTTAAGCAATAATCAGCCCCAGCATTTT. It codes for CASSLSNNQPQHF.

A single count supports this clone. The V call is TRBV5-1, the J call TRBJ1-2; TRBD1 might be the D (6 bases). Germline-derived CDR1 and CDR2 are SGHRS and YFSETQ. The germline V and J ends were trimmed by 4 bases and 3 bases, with 31 bases remaining between them. The CDR3 is 20 amino acids. The CDR3 DNA is TGCGCCAGCAGCCCGCAAAGAACCAGACAGGCCAATTATGGCGACTATGGCTACACCTTC. This encodes CASSPQRTRQANYGDYGYTF.

This chain joins TRBV6-1 and TRBJ2-5; 10 positions match TRBD2. Germline V CDR1 and CDR2: MNHNS, SASEGT. The ends lost 4 bases at V and 1 base at J; junction bases unmatched: 9. The CDR3 length is 17 residues. The CDR3 DNA reads TGTGCCAGCAGTGCCCTAAGGACTAGCGGAGTCCAAGAGACCCAGTACTTC. It codes for CASSALRTSGVQETQYF.

The chain couples TRBV5-1 to TRBJ1-6; D unclear. The CDR3 contains 18 residues. Germline V lookup: CDR1 SGHRS, CDR2 YFSETQ. The V end lost 0 bases, the J end lost 0 bases, and 13 bases lay between the germline ends. CDR3 DNA sequence: TGCGCCAGCAGCTTGGTCGGTCGTCTAAGCTCCTATAATTCACCCCTCCACTTT. Translation: CASSLVGRLSSYNSPLHF. The full variable domain, in which reference TRBV5-1 and TRBJ1-6 provide the parts outside the CDR3, is KAGVTQTPRYLIKTRGQQVTLSCSPISGHRSVSWYQQTPGQGLQFLFEYFSETQRNKGNFPGRFSGRQFSNSRSEMNVSTLELGDSALYLCASSLVGRLSSYNSPLHFGNGTRLTVT.

The chain joins TRBV2 to TRBJ1-2, with 7 bases matching TRBD1. Per germline, CDR1 SNHLY and CDR2 FYNNEI. The ends lost 7 bases at V and 4 bases at J; junction bases unmatched: 6. CDR3 size: 13 residues. This CDR3 is CASIYYRGYGYTF. For the CDR3, the DNA is TGTGCCAGCATCTACTACAGGGGCTATGGCTACACCTTC.

The chain has TRBV9 and TRBJ1-2; tentatively, D is TRBD1 (5 bases). The CDR3 length is 15 residues. Germline V gene data show CDR1 as SGDLS and CDR2 as YYNGEE. The V gene lost 0 bases and the J gene lost 4 bases, with 13 bases spanning the gap. CDR3 residues: CASSVATGGPYGYTF. The CDR3 DNA reads TGTGCCAGCAGCGTAGCTACAGGAGGGCCCTATGGCTACACCTTC.

The rearrangement uses TRBV6-6 and TRBJ1-2; TRBD1 aligns across 7 bases. CDR1 is MNHNY and CDR2 is SVGAGI in the germline V gene (reference sequence). V shed 7 bases, J shed 4 bases, and the junction held 15 bases outside the gene matches. The CDR3 length is 16 residues. The CDR3 loop reads CASTTYYTGAGYGYTF. The CDR3 region has the DNA TGTGCCAGCACGACGTACTATACAGGGGCTGGCTATGGCTACACCTTC.

Turning to this clone: Different DNA sequences within this sample yield the same CDR3. The chain joins TRBV9 to TRBJ2-1; TRBD2 agrees at 8 bases. The ends lost 2 bases at V and 2 bases at J; junction bases unmatched: 3. Per the germline V gene, CDR1 is SGDLS and CDR2 is YYNGEE. The CDR3 runs 15 residues. The CDR3 loop reads CASSVDGGAYNEQFF. Written as DNA, the CDR3 is TGTGCCAGCAGCGTTGACGGGGGGGCCTACAATGAGCAGTTCTTC.

The chain uses TRBV7-9 and TRBJ1-2; D unclear. Trimming took off 1 base at V and 4 bases at J, with 10 bases between the two ends. Per the germline V gene, CDR1 is SEHNR and CDR2 is FQNEAQ (reference sequence). This CDR3 is built from 14 residues. The CDR3: CASSLEAGGYGYTF. The CDR3 nucleotides read TGTGCCAGCAGCTTAGAGGCCGGCGGCTATGGCTACACCTTC.

The chain joins TRBV28 to TRBJ2-7; 11 bases map to TRBD1. The junction had 10 bases not matched to a gene; V was cut back by 6 bases and J by 6 bases. The CDR3 sequence is 15 residues long. Germline CDR1 MDHEN, CDR2 SYDVKM. As DNA, the CDR3 is TGTGCCAGCAGCCATCAGCCGGGACAGGGGGGCGAGCAGTACTTC. This sequence encodes CASSHQPGQGGEQYF.

The chain couples TRBV5-1 to TRBJ2-5, with D perhaps matching TRBD2 (6 bases). Per the germline V gene, CDR1 is SGHRS and CDR2 is YFSETQ. The CDR3 loop spans 17 amino acids. The V end was cut by 1 base, the J end by 5 bases, with 21 bases between. The CDR3 region has the DNA TGCGCCAGCAGCTTGCAGCCGACACGGGGGTTTACCGAGACCCAGTACTTC. It is translated as CASSLQPTRGFTETQYF.

The chain recombines TRBV5-6 with TRBJ2-7, with TRBD2 as a possible D gene (5 bases). Germline values: CDR1 SGHDT, CDR2 YYEEEE. The CDR3 totals 12 residues. The germline V and J ends were trimmed by 0 bases and 5 bases, with 6 bases remaining between them. The CDR3 bases are TGTGCCAGCAGCTTGGACGGGGACGAGCAGTACTTC. Translated, it gives CASSLDGDEQYF.

The chain links TRBV7-6 to TRBJ1-4, with a possible D match to TRBD1 (5 bases). Per the germline V gene, CDR1 is SGHVS and CDR2 is FNYEAQ. The CDR3 covers 14 residues. Trimming pared 4 bases from V and 8 bases from J, leaving 14 bases between. The CDR3 nucleotides read TGTGCCAGCAGCTCCCCCTCGGGGGGGGAAAAACTGTTTTTT. This gives the protein CASSSPSGGEKLFF.

This chain joins TRBV19 and TRBJ1-6, with TRBD1 matching over 7 bases. Germline V gene sequence: CDR1 LNHDA, CDR2 SQIVND (reference sequence). The CDR3 runs to 17 residues. The junction had 7 bases not matched to a gene; V was cut back by 5 bases and J by 0 bases. Here the CDR3 reads CASSPGQSSSYNSPLHF. The CDR3 DNA reads TGTGCCAGTAGTCCGGGACAGTCTAGCTCCTATAATTCACCCCTCCACTTT.

The chain joins TRBV6-4 to TRBJ2-2; no definite D call. The CDR3 contains 15 residues. V shed 9 bases and J shed 3 bases, with 17 bases lying between them. Germline V gene data show CDR1 as MRHNA and CDR2 as SNTAGT. CDR3 residues: CASSPGPEDTGELFF. The CDR3, as DNA: TGTGCCAGTTCACCGGGTCCCGAAGACACCGGGGAGCTGTTTTTT.

The rearrangement links TRBV2 to TRBJ1-4; D is possibly TRBD1 (6 bases). Per the germline V gene, CDR1 is SNHLY and CDR2 is FYNNEI. This CDR3 region has 15 residues. The V and J ends lost 6 bases and 2 bases respectively, with 13 bases between them. CDR3 residues: CASSATGNTNEKLFF. CDR3 nucleotide sequence: TGTGCCAGCAGCGCAACAGGGAATACTAATGAAAAACTGTTTTTT.

The count of this clone is one. V usage is TRBV7-9 and J usage is TRBJ1-1, with D maybe TRBD1 (5 bases). The V gene lost 5 bases and the J gene lost 4 bases, with 8 bases spanning the gap. The CDR3 is 12 amino acids. Germline CDR1 is SEHNR and CDR2 is FQNEAQ (reference sequence). This CDR3 reads CASSAGFTEAFF. CDR3 bases: TGTGCCAGCAGCGCAGGGTTCACTGAAGCTTTCTTT.

The chain recombines TRBV7-8 with TRBJ2-5, with 11 bases that match TRBD2. The CDR3 runs to 18 residues. CDR1 and CDR2 from the germline V gene are SGHVS and FQNEAQ. Trimming removed 0 bases from V and 4 bases from J; junction bases left unmatched: 10. The chain's CDR3 is CASSLAVAGGQVRETQYF. DNA of the CDR3: TGTGCCAGCAGCTTAGCGGTAGCGGGGGGGCAGGTGAGAGAGACCCAGTACTTC.

The table lists this clone with a count of one. The chain recombines TRBV11-2 with TRBJ2-5; unclear D gene. Trimming removed 5 bases from V and 3 bases from J, with 13 bases in between. In germline, CDR1 is SGHAT, CDR2 FQNNGV. The length of the CDR3 is 14 residues. The CDR3 here is CASSLWSGKETQYF. The CDR3 bases are TGTGCCAGCAGCCTTTGGAGTGGAAAAGAGACCCAGTACTTC.

CDR3 sequence: CASSRTSPHEQYF. The CDR3 DNA reads as TGTGCCAGCAGCCGGACTAGTCCCCACGAGCAGTACTTC. The genes are TRBV5-4 and TRBJ2-7, with TRBD2 matching over 7 bases. Losses at the gene ends were 4 bases for V and 5 bases for J; bases not matched to a gene: 6. The CDR3 sequence is 13 residues long. Germline loops: CDR1 SGHNT, CDR2 YYREEE (reference sequence).

The chain joins TRBV19 to TRBJ1-2; unclear D gene. Looked up from germline, CDR1 is LNHDA and CDR2 is SQIVND (reference sequence). The germline V and J ends were trimmed by 1 base and 4 bases, with 10 bases remaining between them. The CDR3 is 14 residues long. CDR3 coding DNA: TGTGCCAGTAGTATAGCTACGGAGGTCTATGGCTACACCTTC. This gives the protein CASSIATEVYGYTF.

This clone was detected only once. The chain couples TRBV19 to TRBJ1-2, with D maybe TRBD1 (6 bases). CDR3 size: 15 residues. Trimming stripped 4 bases from V and 4 bases from J, with 16 bases between. Germline loops: CDR1 LNHDA, CDR2 SQIVND (reference sequence). CDR3 DNA sequence: TGTGCCAGTAGTAGACGGGACATCAAGGTCTATGGCTACACCTTC. The encoded protein is CASSRRDIKVYGYTF.

J is TRBJ2-1 and V is TRBV7-3; 7 nucleotides match TRBD2. The germline V gene has CDR1 SGHTA and CDR2 FQGTGA. This CDR3 contains 14 residues. The V segment lost 1 base and the J segment 9 bases; nucleotides outside the gene matches: 6. CDR3 in DNA: TGTGCCAGCAGCTTAATCCCTAGCGGCGGTGAGCAGTTCTTC. Translating it yields CASSLIPSGGEQFF.